At least ten counts were recorded for the clone carrying this TCR beta chain. Its antigen remains unidentified. An end of the junction differs from the germline gene, which may be a read error. Unique molecular identifiers were carried by the TCR beta cDNA libraries. With roughly 0.9 to 10 million T cells as the source, 400,000 to 550,000 cDNA molecules resulted. TCRdb recomputed calls from the PCR reads with MiXCR, one row per CDR3 protein. Of hundreds of thousands of distinct CDR3 sequences in the sample, roughly 27% are singletons; the top ten hold around 0.56%. The sample originates from a study of post-analysis software for immune sequencing data. Findings and limits, study-wide: Under F measure analysis, samples from one preparation batch co-clustered strongly. A significant reduction in normalized Chao1 diversity was observed in multiple sclerosis patients versus controls. Included in a set of five TRBV segments more frequent in patients than controls were TRBV5-6, TRBV5-1 and TRBV20-1.

The length of the CDR3 is 14 residues. In germline, CDR1 is SGHRS, CDR2 YFSETQ. This TCR was sampled from a girl aged 10 to 17 with multiple sclerosis. V is TRBV5-1 and J is TRBJ2-5; 8 nucleotides agree with TRBD1. The sequencing sample was made of blood. The CDR3 nucleotides read TGTGCCAGCAGCTTAGGAGACAGGGGAGAGACCCAGTACTTC. Encoded protein: CASSLGDRGETQYF.